Below, 26 T cell receptor beta chains from the same sample are listed, as sequenced in a study of cytomegalovirus exposure and HLA in healthy donors. Both 60 Vbeta primers and 13 Jbeta primers went into the PCR. The assay was immunoSEQ multiplex PCR, and TCRdb's table has in-frame clones only and misses some. The sample records 150,000 to 200,000 clones, around four fifths being singletons. Specimen: PBMCs. The receptor source for this set is a man between 18 and 35 years old in good health and CMV-seropositive.

This clone has a single count. This rearrangement joins TRBV6-1 to TRBJ1-5; D remains unclear. The V end lost 6 bases, the J end lost 3 bases, and 12 bases lay between the germline ends. The CDR3 totals 14 residues. Germline V gene lookup returns CDR1 MNHNS and CDR2 SASEGT. The CDR3 DNA reads as TGTGCCAGCAGAGGTACAGCGGACAATCAGCCCCAGCATTTT. It translates to CASRGTADNQPQHF.

This chain joins TRBV19 and TRBJ2-1, with 7 nucleotides matching TRBD2. Losses at the gene ends were 8 bases for V and 2 bases for J; bases not matched to a gene: 6. CDR1 and CDR2 from the germline V gene are LNHDA and SQIVND (reference sequence). The CDR3 length is 14 residues. CDR3 coding DNA: TGTGCCAGTGCTGAACGGGGGGCCTACAATGAGCAGTTCTTC. Its protein product is CASAERGAYNEQFF.

The chain employs TRBV25-1 and TRBJ2-3, with 8 bases lining up with TRBD2. Looked up from germline, CDR1 is MGHDK and CDR2 is SYGVNS. After removal of 8 bases from V and 1 base from J, the junction contained 2 bases not matched to a gene. The CDR3 runs to 13 residues. CDR3 coding DNA: TGTGCCAGCCGGGAGGGTGGCACAGATACGCAGTATTTT. Its translation: CASREGGTDTQYF.

The chain couples TRBV27 to TRBJ1-3; TRBD1 matches 7 bases. CDR3 size: 14 residues. J was trimmed by 6 bases and V by 8 bases; bases with no gene match: 10. CDR1 MNHEY and CDR2 SMNVEV come from the germline V gene (reference sequence). CDR3 bases: TGTGCCAGCCGACAGGGACTCGGAGAAAACACCATATATTTT. Residues: CASRQGLGENTIYF.

The chain couples TRBV7-2 to TRBJ1-4; no clear D. V was pared by 2 bases and J by 7 bases, with 14 bases between. CDR1 SGHTA and CDR2 FQGNSA come from the germline V gene. The CDR3 has 15 amino acids. The CDR3 DNA sequence: TGTGCCAGCAGCTTATCCGCCTATCGGGGTGAAAAACTGTTTTTT. Its protein is CASSLSAYRGEKLFF.

The chain employs TRBV5-1 and TRBJ1-1; 9 positions agree with TRBD1. V was clipped by 5 bases and J by 4 bases; unmatched bases: 6. This CDR3 contains 14 residues. Germline assignment: CDR1 SGHRS and CDR2 YFSETQ. The CDR3 protein is CASSNRGQGTEAFF. CDR3 in DNA: TGCGCCAGCAGTAACAGGGGGCAGGGCACTGAAGCTTTCTTT.

This chain links TRBV7-8 with TRBJ1-2; TRBD1 matches 7 bases. V gave up 1 base and J gave up 2 bases; unmatched junction bases: 4. The germline gives CDR1 SGHVS, CDR2 FQNEAQ. The CDR3 consists of 15 residues. CDR3 loop: CASSLGDSPNYGYTF. The CDR3, as DNA: TGTGCCAGCAGCTTAGGGGACAGCCCGAACTATGGCTACACCTTC.

The chain combines TRBV5-5 with TRBJ1-1; TRBD1 matches 8 bases. Germline V gene data show CDR1 as SGHKS and CDR2 as YYEKEE (reference sequence). The ends lost 5 bases at V and 1 base at J; junction bases unmatched: 7. The CDR3 covers 15 residues. This chain's CDR3 is CASRTSGTGNTEAFF. The CDR3 DNA sequence: TGTGCCAGCAGGACGTCCGGGACAGGGAACACTGAAGCTTTCTTT. The full variable domain, completed using reference TRBV5-5 and TRBJ1-1, is DAGVTQSPTHLIKTRGQQVTLRCSPISGHKSVSWYQQVLGQGPQFIFQYYEKEERGRGNFPDRFSARQFPNYSSELNVNALLLGDSALYLCASRTSGTGNTEAFFGQGTRLTVV.

The chain recombines TRBV6-5 with TRBJ2-5; the D gene is possibly TRBD2 (6 bases). Matching the DNA end better, TRBJ2-7 makes the J call doubtful. The CDR3 loop spans 16 amino acids. CDR1 and CDR2 from the germline V gene are MNHEY and SVGAGI. CDR3 nucleotides: TGTGCCAGCAGTTACGAACGGGACTTCAGCTCCTACGAGCAGTACTTC. It yields the protein CASSYERDFSSYEQYF.

J is TRBJ1-2 and V is TRBV19, with D perhaps matching TRBD1 (6 bases). Germline V gene sequence: CDR1 LNHDA, CDR2 SQIVND (reference sequence). The CDR3 covers 15 residues. Trimming shortened V by 4 bases and J by 2 bases, and 14 bases separated the two germline ends. In DNA form, the CDR3 reads TGTGCCAGTAGTAGTTCGACAGGATTCAACTATGGCTACACCTTC. It specifies CASSSSTGFNYGYTF.

The gene calls are TRBV5-6 and TRBJ1-5; D may be TRBD1 (6 bases). Trimming cost V 2 bases and J 5 bases, with 11 bases left between them. Germline loops: CDR1 SGHDT, CDR2 YYEEEE. The CDR3 covers 14 residues. The CDR3 DNA reads as TGTGCCAGCAGCTTCTGGACAGCAGATCAGCCCCAGCATTTT. Protein: CASSFWTADQPQHF.

CDR3 nucleotide sequence: TGTGCCAGCAGCGTAGGACAGGGTCAAGAGACCCAGTACTTC. This gives the protein CASSVGQGQETQYF. This sequence joins TRBV9 and TRBJ2-5; 7 positions agree with TRBD1. The V segment lost 0 bases and the J segment 2 bases; nucleotides outside the gene matches: 1. This CDR3 spans 14 amino acids. The V gene's germline CDR1 is SGDLS and CDR2 YYNGEE.

The genes are TRBV5-4 and TRBJ1-3; 9 bases fit TRBD1. Germline V gene data show CDR1 as SGHNT and CDR2 as YYREEE (reference sequence). V trimming: 4 bases; J trimming: 2 bases; junction bases outside the gene matches: 10. The CDR3 is 17 residues long. The CDR3 loop reads CASSIGQGPSTGNTIYF. The CDR3 DNA follows: TGTGCCAGCAGCATTGGACAGGGGCCATCTACTGGAAACACCATATATTTT.

The rearrangement joins TRBV29-1 to TRBJ2-5, with TRBD1 identical over 9 bases. The V gene end was trimmed by 6 bases and the J gene end by 5 bases; junction bases not matched to a gene: 4. Germline loops: CDR1 SQVTM, CDR2 ANQGSEA. CDR3 length: 12 residues. The CDR3 reads CSVLTGGETQYF. The CDR3 DNA reads as TGCAGCGTCCTGACAGGGGGGGAGACCCAGTACTTC.

This chain links TRBV5-3 with TRBJ1-5; possibly TRBD1 for D (6 bases). TRBV5-3 is reported as an ORF; its role is uncertain. The CDR3 is 16 residues long. Trimming stripped 3 bases from V and 4 bases from J, with 17 bases between. Here the CDR3 DNA reads TGTGCCAGAAGCTGCAGCGACAGGTGGGAAAATCAGCCCCAGCATTTT. Protein: CARSCSDRWENQPQHF.

CDR3: CASSLGHQNTEAFF. DNA of the CDR3: TGTGCCAGCAGCTTGGGGCACCAGAACACTGAAGCTTTCTTT. The rearrangement uses TRBV5-5 and TRBJ1-1, with D uncertain. The germline V gene encodes CDR1 SGHKS and CDR2 YYEKEE (reference sequence). The CDR3 loop spans 14 amino acids. Between the trimmed V and J ends, which lost 0 bases and 1 base, there was a span of 7 bases.

DNA of the CDR3: TGTGCCAGCAGCTTAGCCGGCGGTGCCTCCTACGAGCAGTACTTC. Amino acid sequence: CASSLAGGASYEQYF. The chain employs TRBV7-9 and TRBJ2-7; no definite D call. Trimming left V 0 bases short and J 0 bases short, with 9 bases between. The CDR3 extends over 15 amino acids. Germline CDR1 is SEHNR and CDR2 is FQNEAQ (reference sequence).

This clone was seen more than once but under ten times. V gene TRBV7-9 combines with J gene TRBJ1-4, with no clear D. CDR1 is SEHNR, CDR2 FQNEAQ, per germline (reference sequence). With 6 bases removed from V and 12 bases from J, the gap between germline ends came to 20 bases. This CDR3 is 14 amino acids long. CDR3 region: CASSYESPRQELFF. The DNA for the CDR3 is TGTGCCAGCAGTTATGAAAGTCCCCGGCAGGAACTGTTTTTT.

The V gene is TRBV2, the J gene TRBJ1-2; possible D gene TRBD1, 6 bases. The CDR3 covers 15 residues. Germline loops: CDR1 SNHLY, CDR2 FYNNEI. V was pared by 3 bases and J by 6 bases, with 17 bases between. Written as DNA, the CDR3 is TGTGCCAGCAGTGAGGTGGGGGGGCGTAAAGATGGCTACACCTTC. Protein product: CASSEVGGRKDGYTF.

The CDR3 sequence is CASSSRGRGGTEAFF. CDR3 nucleotide sequence: TGCGCCAGCAGCAGCCGTGGCAGGGGTGGGACTGAAGCTTTCTTT. The chain has TRBV5-1 and TRBJ1-1, with a possible D match to TRBD1 (6 bases). Germline-derived CDR1 and CDR2 are SGHRS and YFSETQ. The length of the CDR3 is 15 residues. Trimming stripped 4 bases from V and 5 bases from J, with 18 bases between.

This CDR3 reads CASSPTGGGEAFF. As DNA, the CDR3 is TGTGCCAGCTCACCAACAGGGGGAGGTGAAGCTTTCTTT. The chain recombines TRBV18 with TRBJ1-1; 8 nucleotides line up with TRBD1. This CDR3 contains 13 residues. Germline lookup yields CDR1 KGHSH and CDR2 LQKENI. V lost 2 bases and J lost 7; bases outside the gene matches: 3.

The chain couples TRBV9 to TRBJ1-1, with 7 bases that match TRBD1. In germline, CDR1 is SGDLS, CDR2 YYNGEE. Losses at the gene ends were 2 bases for V and 7 bases for J; bases not matched to a gene: 5. This CDR3 contains 13 residues. CDR3 protein: CASSVDRADEAFF. In DNA form, the CDR3 reads TGTGCCAGCAGCGTCGACAGGGCGGATGAAGCTTTCTTT.

Details on this clone: Likely a read error: the CDR3 ends without its conserved phenylalanine or tryptophan. The chain combines TRBV2 with TRBJ1-6; no definite D call. Germline CDR1 and CDR2: SNHLY and FYNNEI. V was cut by 4 bases and J by 8 bases, with 15 bases left in between. This CDR3 has 15 residues. CDR3 protein: CASSGEGLMYSPLHL. CDR3 nucleotides: TGTGCCAGCAGTGGGGAGGGCCTTATGTATTCACCCCTCCACCTT.

The chain employs TRBV7-2 and TRBJ1-6; D not certain. Germline V gene data show CDR1 as SGHTA and CDR2 as FQGNSA. Trimming pared 3 bases from V and 8 bases from J, leaving 5 bases between. There are 12 residues in the CDR3. DNA of the CDR3: TGTGCCAGCAGCTTTTCCGATTCACCCCTCCACTTT. Encoded protein: CASSFSDSPLHF.

The chain employs TRBV5-6 and TRBJ1-1; perhaps TRBD1 as D (6 bases). The CDR3 is 13 amino acids. The germline V gene encodes CDR1 SGHDT and CDR2 YYEEEE. V lost 1 base to trimming and J lost 8 bases, with 12 bases between them. The CDR3 is CASSLFGGAEAFF. The CDR3 DNA follows: TGTGCCAGCAGCTTGTTTGGGGGGGCCGAAGCTTTCTTT.

This clone occurred once. This chain uses TRBV6-1 with TRBJ1-4; 11 bases match TRBD1. CDR1 and CDR2 from the germline V gene are MNHNS and SASEGT. The junction had 4 bases not matched to a gene; V was cut back by 5 bases and J by 8 bases. This CDR3 is 14 amino acids long. CDR3 DNA: TGTGCCAGCAGTTCTGGGACAGGGGGGGAAAAACTGTTTTTT. This gives the protein CASSSGTGGEKLFF.